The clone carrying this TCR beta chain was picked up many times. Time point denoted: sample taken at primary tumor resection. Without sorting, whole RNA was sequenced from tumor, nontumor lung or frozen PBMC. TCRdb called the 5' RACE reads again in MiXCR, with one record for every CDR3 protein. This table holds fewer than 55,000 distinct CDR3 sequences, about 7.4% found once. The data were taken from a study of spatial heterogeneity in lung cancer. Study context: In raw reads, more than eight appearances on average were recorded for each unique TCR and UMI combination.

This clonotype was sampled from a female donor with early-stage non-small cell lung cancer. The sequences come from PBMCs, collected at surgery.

CDR3 region: CASSLSSSVITGELFF. The CDR3 region has the DNA TGCGCCAGCAGCTTGTCCTCCTCGGTAATAACCGGGGAGCTGTTTTTT. The chain recombines TRBV5-1 with TRBJ2-2; D remains unclear. The V gene's germline CDR1 is SGHRS and CDR2 YFSETQ. Between the trimmed V and J ends, which lost 1 base and 5 bases, there was a span of 15 bases. This CDR3 contains 16 residues.